This TCR beta chain was identified in a study of tumor-infiltrating lymphocytes in primary liver carcinoma. On the study more broadly: Each sample had roughly 3.5 to 7.5 million productive TCRbeta reads regardless of tissue type. Whole-study results and caveats: A significantly higher top-250-clone fraction was found in tumors than in blood (p = 0.039). Tumor-adjacent and tumor-blood pairs overlapped less than tumor region pairs did.

The study extracted blood RNA from unsorted whole blood and also extracted germline DNA. Those patients suffered from chronic HBV infection and were treatment-naive. On this clonotype: The antigen remains unidentified. Being one base from a much bigger clone, this may be a read error.

The germline CDR1 and CDR2 sequences are MDHEN and SYDVKM. Trimming pared 6 bases from V and 4 bases from J, leaving 16 bases between. The CDR3 loop spans 15 amino acids. From roughly 0.5 ug total RNA, TCR beta cDNA was generated with a primer in the constant region. Amplification in three nested multiplex PCR rounds with slightly modified ARM-PCR gave rise to TCR beta libraries. A C-beta reverse primer and TRBV1-TRBV30 forward primers served in each of the first two PCR rounds, at 10 cycles apiece. One entry per CDR3 protein results from TCRdb running MiXCR on the multiplex PCR reads. Of about 320,000 distinct CDR3 sequences listed, over 55% were seen once; the top ten hold approximately 9%.

The clonotype originates from a man aged 35 to 55 with primary liver carcinoma and hepatitis B virus infection. Sequencing was done on a sample of peripheral blood. V is TRBV28 and J is TRBJ2-4; TRBD2 might be the D (6 bases). CDR3: CASRMGGVQKNIQYF. CDR3 sequence (DNA): TGTGCCAGCAGAATGGGGGGAGTACAGAAAAACATTCAGTACTTC.